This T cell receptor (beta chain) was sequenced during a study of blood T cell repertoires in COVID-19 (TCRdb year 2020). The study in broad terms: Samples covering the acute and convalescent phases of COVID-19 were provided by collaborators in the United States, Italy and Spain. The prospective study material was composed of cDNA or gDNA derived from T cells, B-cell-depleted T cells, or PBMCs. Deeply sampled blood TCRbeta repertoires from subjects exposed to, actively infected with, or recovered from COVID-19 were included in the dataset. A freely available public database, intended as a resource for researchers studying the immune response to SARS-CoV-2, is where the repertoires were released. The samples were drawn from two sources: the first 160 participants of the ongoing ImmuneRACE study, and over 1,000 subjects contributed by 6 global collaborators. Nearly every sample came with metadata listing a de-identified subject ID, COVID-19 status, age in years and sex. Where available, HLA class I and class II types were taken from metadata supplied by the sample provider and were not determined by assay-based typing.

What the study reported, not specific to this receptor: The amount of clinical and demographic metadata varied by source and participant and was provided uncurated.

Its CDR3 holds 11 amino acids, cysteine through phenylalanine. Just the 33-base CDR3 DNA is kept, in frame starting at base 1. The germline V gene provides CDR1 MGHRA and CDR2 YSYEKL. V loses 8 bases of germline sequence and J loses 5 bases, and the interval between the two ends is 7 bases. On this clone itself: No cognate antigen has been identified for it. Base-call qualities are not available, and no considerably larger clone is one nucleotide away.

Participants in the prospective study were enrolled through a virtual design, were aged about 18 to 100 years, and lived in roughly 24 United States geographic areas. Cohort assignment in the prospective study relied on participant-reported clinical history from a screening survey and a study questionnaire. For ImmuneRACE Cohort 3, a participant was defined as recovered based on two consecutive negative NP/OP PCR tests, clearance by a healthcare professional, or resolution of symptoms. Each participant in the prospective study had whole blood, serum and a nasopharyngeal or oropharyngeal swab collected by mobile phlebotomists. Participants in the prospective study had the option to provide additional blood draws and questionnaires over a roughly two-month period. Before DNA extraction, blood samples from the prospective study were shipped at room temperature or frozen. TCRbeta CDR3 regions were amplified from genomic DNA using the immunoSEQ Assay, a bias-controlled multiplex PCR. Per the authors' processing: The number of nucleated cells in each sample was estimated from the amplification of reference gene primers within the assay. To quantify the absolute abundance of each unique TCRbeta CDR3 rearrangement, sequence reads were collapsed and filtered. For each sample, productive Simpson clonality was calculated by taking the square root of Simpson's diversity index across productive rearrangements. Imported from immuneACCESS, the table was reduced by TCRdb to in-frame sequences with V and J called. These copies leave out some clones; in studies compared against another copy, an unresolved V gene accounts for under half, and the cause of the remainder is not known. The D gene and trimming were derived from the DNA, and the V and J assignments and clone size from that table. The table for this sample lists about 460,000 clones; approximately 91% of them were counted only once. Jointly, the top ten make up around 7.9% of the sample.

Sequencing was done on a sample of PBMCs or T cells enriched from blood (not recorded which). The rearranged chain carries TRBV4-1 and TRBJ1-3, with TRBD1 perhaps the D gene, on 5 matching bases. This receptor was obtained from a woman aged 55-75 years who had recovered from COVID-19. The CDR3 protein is CASAGRNTIYF. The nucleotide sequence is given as TGCGCCAGCGCAGGGAGAAACACCATATATTTT.